This TCR beta chain was identified during a study of T cell responses to AZD1222 COVID-19 vaccine. In the case of this clone: Its cognate antigen is unknown.

The assay was immunoSEQ multiplex PCR, and TCRdb's table has in-frame clones only and misses some. Of roughly 97,000 clones in the sample, 86% were seen once. Overall study results and limits: Repertoires were collected only later (after the peak T cell response had occurred). Donors were largely white British and mainly female; clonal diversity was possibly underestimated.

Here the sequenced sample was peripheral blood, taken 28 days after the second dose of the MenACWY control vaccine. The receptor was derived from an adult who received the MenACWY meningococcal vaccine as a control.

This chain's CDR3 is CASSPPRTGGLDTGELFF. DNA for the CDR3: TGTGCCAGCAGCCCCCCGAGGACAGGGGGGTTGGACACCGGGGAGCTGTTTTTT. The V and J genes are TRBV13 and TRBJ2-2; 10 positions match TRBD1. The CDR3 is 18 amino acids. J gave up 3 bases and V 5 bases, and 12 bases lay outside the gene matches. Germline assignment: CDR1 PRHDT and CDR2 FYEKMQ (reference sequence).